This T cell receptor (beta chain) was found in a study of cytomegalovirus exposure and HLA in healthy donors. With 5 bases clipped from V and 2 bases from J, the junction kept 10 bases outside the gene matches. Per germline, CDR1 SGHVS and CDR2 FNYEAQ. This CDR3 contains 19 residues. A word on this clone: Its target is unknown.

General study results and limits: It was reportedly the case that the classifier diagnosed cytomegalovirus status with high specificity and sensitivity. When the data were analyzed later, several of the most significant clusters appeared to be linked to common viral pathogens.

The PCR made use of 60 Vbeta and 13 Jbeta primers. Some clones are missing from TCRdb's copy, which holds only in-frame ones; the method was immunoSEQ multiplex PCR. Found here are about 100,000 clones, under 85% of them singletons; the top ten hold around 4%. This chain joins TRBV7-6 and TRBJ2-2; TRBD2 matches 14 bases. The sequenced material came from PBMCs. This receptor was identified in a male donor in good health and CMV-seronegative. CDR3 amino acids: CASSQGLAGEVSNTGELFF. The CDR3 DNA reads TGTGCCAGCAGCCAGGGACTAGCGGGAGAGGTTTCCAACACCGGGGAGCTGTTTTTT.